This TCR beta chain is drawn from a study of monozygotic twins with inflammatory bowel disease. General study findings and limits: The data offered no way to tell different T cell subtypes apart.

UMIs that had a 6-nucleotide sample barcode were put in using template switching. TCRdb reprocessed the 5' RACE reads and keeps a single row for each CDR3 protein, giving no DNA. Its table records about 330,000 distinct CDR3 sequences. Note on this clonotype: No antigen is known for it.

Germline assignment: CDR1 MDHEN and CDR2 SYDVKM. This CDR3 is built from 13 residues. This receptor was taken from a human donor with ulcerative colitis or Crohn's disease, or a healthy co-twin of an affected twin (not recorded which). Sequencing was performed on blood. The rearrangement uses TRBV28 and TRBJ1-1; lacking DNA, the TRBD1 call made by TCRdb goes unchecked. CDR3: CASGDRTNTEAFF.